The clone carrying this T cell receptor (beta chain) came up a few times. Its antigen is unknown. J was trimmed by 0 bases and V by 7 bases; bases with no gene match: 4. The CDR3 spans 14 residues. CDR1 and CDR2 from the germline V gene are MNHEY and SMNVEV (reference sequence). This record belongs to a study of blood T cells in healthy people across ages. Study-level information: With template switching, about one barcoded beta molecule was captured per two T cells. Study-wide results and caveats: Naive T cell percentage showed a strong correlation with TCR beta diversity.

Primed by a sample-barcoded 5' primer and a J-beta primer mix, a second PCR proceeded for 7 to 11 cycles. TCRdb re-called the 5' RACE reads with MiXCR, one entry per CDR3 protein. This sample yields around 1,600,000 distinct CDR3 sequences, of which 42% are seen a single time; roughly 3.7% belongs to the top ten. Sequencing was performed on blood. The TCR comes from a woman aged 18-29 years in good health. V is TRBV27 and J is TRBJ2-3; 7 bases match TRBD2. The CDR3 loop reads CASKTSRSTDTQYF. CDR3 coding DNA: TGTGCCAGCAAGACTAGCCGTAGCACAGATACGCAGTATTTT.